These T cell receptor beta chains were read from a single sample in a study of T cells after yellow fever vaccination. Via MiXCR, TCRdb re-called the 5' RACE reads, giving one row per CDR3 protein. The sample has hundreds of thousands of distinct CDR3 sequences, just over 20% seen once. Sequenced material: PBMCs, taken approximately 22 days after the first yellow fever vaccination. The receptors were gathered from a man aged 18 to 29 who received the YFV17D yellow fever vaccine. CDR3s include the opening cysteine and the closing phenylalanine or tryptophan. D genes are given only for firm matches. The listing skips clone size in some rows; elsewhere it reads once, few, many or a size class.

TRBV12-3/TRBV12-4,.,TRBJ2-5,.,TGTGCCAGCAGTATGCTACTAGCTGAGGGTAGAGAGACCCAGTACTTC,CASSMLLAEGRETQYF
TRBV7-2,.,TRBJ2-3,.,TGTGCCAGCAGCTTAGTACAGGGCACAGATACGCAGTATTTT,CASSLVQGTDTQYF
TRBV7-9,few,TRBJ2-3,TRBD2,TGTGCCAGCAGCTTAGCCCTAGCGGGGGGGGCCGCAGATACGCAGTATTTT,CASSLALAGGAADTQYF
TRBV11-1,few,TRBJ2-5,TRBD1,TGTGCCAGCAGCTTTGGACGGGCAGGACAGGGTGGGCAAGAGACCCAGTACTTC,CASSFGRAGQGGQETQYF
TRBV7-9,.,TRBJ2-5,.,TGTGCCAGCAGCGAGTATTTCGAGACCCAGTACTTC,CASSEYFETQYF
TRBV20-1,few,TRBJ1-5,.,TGCAGTGCTAGCGTAGTATCGGGGGTTCAGCCCCAGCATTTT,CSASVVSGVQPQHF
TRBV30,few,TRBJ1-6,.,TGTGCCTGGGGTACAGGGAATTCACCCCTCCACTTT,CAWGTGNSPLHF
TRBV5-1,.,TRBJ2-5,.,TGCGCCAGCAGCTCCCATACCAGCTACAACCTACAAGAGACCCAGTACTTC,CASSSHTSYNLQETQYF
TRBV6-1,.,TRBJ2-5,.,TGTGCCAGCAGTGCCAGCAGGGGTAGGGGAGGACAAGAGACCCAGTACTTC,CASSASRGRGGQETQYF
TRBV7-2,.,TRBJ2-5,TRBD1,TGTGCCAGCAGCTTCCAGGACAGGGGGTACCAAGAGACCCAGTACTTC,CASSFQDRGYQETQYF
TRBV9,.,TRBJ2-4,.,TGTGCCAGCAGCGTCCAAAAGGGACAAGTACCCCTAGCCAAAAACATTCAGTACTTC,CASSVQKGQVPLAKNIQYF
TRBV23-1,few,TRBJ1-4,.,TGCGTCACCCGTGCAACTAATGAAAAACTGTTTTTT,CVTRATNEKLFF
TRBV7-8,few,TRBJ2-3,.,TGTGCCAGCAGCTCCAATATCGGGCCTATCACAGATACGCAGTATTTT,CASSSNIGPITDTQYF
TRBV6-4,few,TRBJ2-7,.,TGTGCCAGCAGTGCAGGGGCCGGGACATCTTCCTACGAGCAGTACTTC,CASSAGAGTSSYEQYF
TRBV7-2,.,TRBJ2-5,TRBD2,TGTGCCAGCAGCTCTATAGCGGGGGCCACCCAAGAGACCCAGTACTTC,CASSSIAGATQETQYF
TRBV5-1,.,TRBJ2-3,.,TGCGCCAGCTGTCACCCGGGAGATACGCAGTATTTT,CASCHPGDTQYF